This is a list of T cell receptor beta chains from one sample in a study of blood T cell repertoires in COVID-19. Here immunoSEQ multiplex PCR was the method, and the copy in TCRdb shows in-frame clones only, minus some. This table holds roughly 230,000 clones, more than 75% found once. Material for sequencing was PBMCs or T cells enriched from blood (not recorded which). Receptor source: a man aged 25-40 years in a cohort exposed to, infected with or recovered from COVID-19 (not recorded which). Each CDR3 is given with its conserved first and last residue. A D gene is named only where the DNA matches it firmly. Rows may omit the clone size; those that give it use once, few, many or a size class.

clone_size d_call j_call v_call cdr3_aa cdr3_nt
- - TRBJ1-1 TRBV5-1 CASSLGTTRNTEAFF TGCGCCAGCAGCTTAGGGACAACTCGGAACACTGAAGCTTTCTTT
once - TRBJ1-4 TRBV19 CASSTRTATNEKLFF TGTGCCAGTAGCACCCGGACAGCAACTAATGAAAAACTGTTTTTT
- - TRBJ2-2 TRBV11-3 CASSLVSTGELFF TGTGCCAGCAGCTTGGTCAGCACCGGGGAGCTGTTTTTT
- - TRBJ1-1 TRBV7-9 CASSPKGTEAFF TGTGCCAGCAGCCCAAAGGGGACTGAAGCTTTCTTT
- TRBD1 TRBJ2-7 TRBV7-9 CASSFDGTGSIYEQYF TGTGCCAGCAGCTTTGACGGGACAGGGTCTATCTACGAGCAGTACTTC
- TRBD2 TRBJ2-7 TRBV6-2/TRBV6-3 CASSYVGSAGGFHEQYF TGTGCCAGCAGTTACGTTGGTTCAGCGGGAGGTTTCCACGAGCAGTACTTC
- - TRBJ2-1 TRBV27 CASSSMDNLNEQFF TGTGCCAGCAGTTCCATGGACAACTTAAATGAGCAGTTCTTC
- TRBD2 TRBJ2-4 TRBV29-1 CSVTLAGQNIQYF TGCAGCGTCACACTAGCGGGACAGAACATTCAGTACTTC
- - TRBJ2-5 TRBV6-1 CASSESETQYF TGTGCCAGCAGTGAATCTGAGACCCAGTACTTC
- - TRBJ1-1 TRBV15 CATSRDSQNTEAFF TGTGCCACCAGCAGGGACAGCCAGAACACTGAAGCTTTCTTT
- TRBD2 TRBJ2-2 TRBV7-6 CASSRSPAGPNTGELFF TGTGCCAGCAGTCGATCGCCAGCGGGGCCGAACACCGGGGAGCTGTTTTTT
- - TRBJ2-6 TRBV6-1 CASSEEEGSGANVLTF TGTGCCAGCAGTGAAGAGGAGGGTTCTGGGGCCAACGTCCTGACTTTC
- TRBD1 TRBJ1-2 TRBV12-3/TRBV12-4 CASSRSGGASTF TGTGCCAGCAGTCGCTCAGGGGGCGCGTCCACCTTC
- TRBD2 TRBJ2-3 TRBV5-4 CASSLGGRAGDTQYF TGTGCCAGCAGCTTGGGCGGGAGGGCCGGGGATACGCAGTATTTT
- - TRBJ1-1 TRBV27 CASSFGGMNTEAFF TGTGCCAGCAGTTTCGGAGGGATGAACACTGAAGCTTTCTTT
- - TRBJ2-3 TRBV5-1 CASSSQRLTDTQYF TGCGCCAGCAGCTCTCAGCGGCTCACAGATACGCAGTATTTT
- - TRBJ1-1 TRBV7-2 CASSSTHRETEAFF TGTGCCAGCAGCTCGACCCACAGGGAAACTGAAGCTTTCTTT
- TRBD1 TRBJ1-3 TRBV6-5 CASSPRTGLYAIYF TGTGCCAGCAGCCCACGGACAGGTCTGTACGCCATATATTTT
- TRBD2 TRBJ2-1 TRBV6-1 CASSEEASGIYNEQFF TGTGCCAGCAGTGAAGAAGCTAGCGGGATTTACAATGAGCAGTTCTTC
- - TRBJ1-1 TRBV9 CASSAGGWEEAFF TGTGCCAGCAGCGCAGGAGGGTGGGAGGAAGCTTTCTTT
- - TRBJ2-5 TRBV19 CASSIRYQETQYF TGTGCCAGTAGTATACGGTACCAAGAGACCCAGTACTTC
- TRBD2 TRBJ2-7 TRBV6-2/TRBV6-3 CASSYVGLAYEQYF TGTGCCAGCAGTTACGTGGGACTAGCGTACGAGCAGTACTTC